Shown below are 16 T cell receptor beta chains from a single sample sequenced in a study of early T cells in non-severe SARS-CoV-2 infection. TCRdb recomputed calls from the 5' RACE reads with MiXCR, one row per CDR3 protein. The profile shows about 60,000 distinct CDR3 sequences, roughly 10% of them singletons. The sequenced sample was whole blood. The receptors shown here come from an adult who was a healthcare worker with PCR-confirmed SARS-CoV-2 infection or an uninfected control (not recorded which).

The V call is TRBV2, the J call TRBJ2-6; 9 bases align to TRBD1. The V segment lost 3 bases and the J segment 8 bases; nucleotides outside the gene matches: 5. The CDR3 runs 15 residues. Germline lookup yields CDR1 SNHLY and CDR2 FYNNEI. The DNA of the CDR3 is TGTGCCAGCAGTGATTGGGACAGGGCCTCCAACGTCCTGACTTTC. Its translation: CASSDWDRASNVLTF. Using reference TRBV2 and TRBJ2-6 for the parts outside the CDR3, the full variable domain is EPEVTQTPSHQVTQMGQEVILRCVPISNHLYFYWYRQILGQKVEFLVSFYNNEISEKSEIFDDQFSVERPDGSNFTLKIRSTKLEDSAMYFCASSDWDRASNVLTFGAGSRLTVL.

This clonotype was observed at least ten times. The V call is TRBV7-3, the J call TRBJ2-4; TRBD1 agrees at 7 bases. The germline V gene encodes CDR1 SGHTA and CDR2 FQGTGA. The CDR3 runs 17 residues. The V and J ends lost 5 bases and 1 base, in that order; junction bases with no gene match: 11. The CDR3 sequence: CASSPQGVRSAKNIQYF. DNA of the CDR3: TGTGCCAGCAGCCCCCAGGGGGTTAGGTCGGCCAAAAACATTCAGTACTTC.

Many counts were recorded for this clonotype. The rearrangement links TRBV7-2 to TRBJ2-2; 9 bases match TRBD2. The CDR3 contains 15 residues. Germline CDR1 is SGHTA and CDR2 is FQGNSA. The V and J ends lost 1 base and 4 bases, in that order; junction bases with no gene match: 1. CDR3 region: CASSLGLAVTGELFF. The CDR3 nucleotides are TGTGCCAGCAGCTTAGGACTAGCGGTCACCGGGGAGCTGTTTTTT.

The chain joins TRBV9 to TRBJ1-3, with D unclear. The CDR3 loop spans 12 amino acids. V was clipped by 4 bases and J by 1 base, with 3 bases between them. Germline CDR1 is SGDLS and CDR2 is YYNGEE. CDR3 sequence reads: CASSLSGNTIYF. Here the CDR3 DNA reads TGTGCCAGCAGCCTGTCTGGAAACACCATATATTTT. The variable domain in full, completed from reference TRBV9 and TRBJ1-3, reads DSGVTQTPKHLITATGQRVTLRCSPRSGDLSVYWYQQSLDQGLQFLIQYYNGEERAKGNILERFSAQQFPDLHSELNLSSLELGDSALYFCASSLSGNTIYFGEGSWLTVV.

Many counts were recorded for this clonotype. This rearrangement joins TRBV29-1 to TRBJ2-3, with D hard to call. V lost 4 bases to trimming and J lost 10 bases, with 15 bases between them. Germline V gene data show CDR1 as SQVTM and CDR2 as ANQGSEA. The CDR3 consists of 12 residues. The CDR3 region has the DNA TGCAGCGTTGTCGAGGCTACTTCCGCGCAGTATTTT. It yields the protein CSVVEATSAQYF.

This clonotype was counted many times. V and J are TRBV20-1 and TRBJ2-7; TRBD2 matches at 13 bases. The V and J ends lost 4 bases and 3 bases, in that order; junction bases with no gene match: 9. CDR1 is DFQATT, CDR2 SNEGSKA, per germline (reference sequence). This CDR3 has 16 amino acids. In nucleotides, the CDR3 is TGCAGTGCTAATTCCCCGGGACTAGCGGGACACTACGAGCAGTACTTC. This encodes CSANSPGLAGHYEQYF.

The rearrangement joins TRBV7-6 to TRBJ2-5; weak D call: TRBD2 (6 bases). Looked up from germline, CDR1 is SGHVS and CDR2 is FNYEAQ. CDR3 length equals 13 residues. V lost 5 bases and J lost 7, with 14 bases in between. The CDR3 bases are TGTGCCAGCAGCCAATCCGGGAGTGGGACCCAGTACTTC. As protein: CASSQSGSGTQYF.

The chain carries TRBV12-3 or TRBV12-4 and TRBJ2-1, with a possible D match to TRBD1 (6 bases). Trimming left V 6 bases short and J 7 bases short, with 19 bases between. This CDR3 contains 15 residues. The CDR3 protein is CASSLGAGPTNEQFF. The CDR3 nucleotides read TGTGCCAGCAGCCTGGGGGCGGGCCCAACGAATGAGCAGTTCTTC.

This clonotype was recorded at least ten times. The junction departs from germline at one end; a sequencing error may be responsible. J is TRBJ2-7 and V is TRBV4-2; D is perhaps TRBD1 (7 bases). The CDR3 has 15 residues. The germline V gene has CDR1 LGHNA and CDR2 YNFKEQ. Written as DNA, the CDR3 is TGTGCCGGCAGCCAAGAGGAGGGGGCGCCCCACGAGCAGTACTTC. Its protein is CAGSQEEGAPHEQYF.

The table lists this clonotype with many counts. The V call is TRBV11-2, the J call TRBJ2-2; 10 bases align to TRBD1. The V gene end was trimmed by 4 bases and the J gene end by 4 bases; junction bases not matched to a gene: 0. CDR1 is SGHAT and CDR2 is FQNNGV in the germline V gene. This CDR3 has 14 residues. The CDR3 region is CASSWTGGTGELFF. CDR3 DNA sequence: TGTGCCAGCAGCTGGACAGGGGGCACCGGGGAGCTGTTTTTT.

On this clonotype itself: With a much larger clone just one base away, this may be a read error. The chain combines TRBV10-3 with TRBJ2-3; a weak D match, TRBD2 (6 bases). There are 14 residues in the CDR3. Germline loops: CDR1 ENHRY, CDR2 SYGVKD. CDR3 sequence (DNA): TGTGTCATCGGCTATTCGGGGGGCACAGATACGCAGTATTTT. This encodes CVIGYSGGTDTQYF.

This clonotype was seen many times. The rearrangement joins TRBV5-1 to TRBJ2-7; D call uncertain. Germline V CDR1 and CDR2: SGHRS, YFSETQ. The CDR3 covers 11 residues. The V and J ends lost 0 bases and 5 bases respectively, with 3 bases between them. CDR3 residues: CASSLAHEQYF. The CDR3 nucleotides read TGCGCCAGCAGCTTGGCCCACGAGCAGTACTTC.

Remarks on this clonotype: A much larger clonotype is one base distant, so this may be a read error. The chain has TRBV30 and TRBJ1-2, with D tentatively TRBD1 (6 bases). CDR1 and CDR2 (germline): GTSNPN, SVGIG (reference sequence). CDR3 size: 15 residues. V lost 6 bases and J lost 2, with 19 bases in between. The CDR3 DNA follows: TGTGCCTGTACCAGGACAGCGGGATCGAACTATGGCTACACCTTC. Amino acid sequence: CACTRTAGSNYGYTF.

This clonotype occurred many times. The chain couples TRBV12-3 or TRBV12-4 to TRBJ1-3; D call uncertain. V was shortened by 3 bases and J by 3 bases, with 9 bases between the two germline ends. The CDR3 loop spans 14 amino acids. CDR3 nucleotide sequence: TGTGCCAGCAGTTTGCCCGGGGATGGAAACACCATATATTTT. It is translated as CASSLPGDGNTIYF.

This clonotype was counted a few times. The V call is TRBV29-1, the J call TRBJ1-4, with D unclear. Trimming took off 7 bases at V and 2 bases at J, with 20 bases between the two ends. Germline assignment: CDR1 SQVTM and CDR2 ANQGSEA. This CDR3 comprises 16 residues. CDR3 region: CSEQNNGPSTNEKLFF. In DNA, the CDR3 is TGCAGCGAACAGAACAATGGGCCTTCCACTAATGAAAAACTGTTTTTT.

This clonotype was seen ten or more times. The DNA for the CDR3 is TGTGCCAGCAGCGGACAGACGATAGATTCACCCCTCCACTTT. Protein: CASSGQTIDSPLHF. The V and J genes are TRBV2 and TRBJ1-6; D might be TRBD1 (6 bases). V was clipped by 6 bases and J by 8 bases, with 14 bases between them. Germline assignment: CDR1 SNHLY and CDR2 FYNNEI. The CDR3 has 14 residues.